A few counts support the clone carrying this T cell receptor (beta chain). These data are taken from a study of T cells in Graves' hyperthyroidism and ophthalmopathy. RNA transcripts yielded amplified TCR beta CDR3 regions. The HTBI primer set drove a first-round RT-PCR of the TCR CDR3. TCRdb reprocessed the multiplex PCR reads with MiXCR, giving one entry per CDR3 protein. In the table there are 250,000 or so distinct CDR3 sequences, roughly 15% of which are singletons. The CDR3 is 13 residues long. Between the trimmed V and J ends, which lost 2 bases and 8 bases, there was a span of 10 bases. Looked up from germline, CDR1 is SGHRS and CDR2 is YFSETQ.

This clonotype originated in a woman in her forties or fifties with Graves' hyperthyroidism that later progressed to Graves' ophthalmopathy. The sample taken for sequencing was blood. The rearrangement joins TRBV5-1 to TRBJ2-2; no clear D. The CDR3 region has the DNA TGCGCCAGCAGCTTTTTAGATGAAGGGGAGCTGTTTTTT. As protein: CASSFLDEGELFF.